The sequence of this T cell receptor (beta chain) was determined in a study of T cell repertoires in cytomegalovirus infection. Study in general: An indication of both CMV infection and matching HLA type came from public TCR beta signatures. Overall study findings and caveats: The ex vivo response showed dominance by HLA-C-restricted CMV-specific TCR beta clonotypes. Carriage of CMV together with the relevant HLA was identifiable through cumulative public TCR beta family frequency.

Germline CDR1 reads SGHDN; CDR2 reads FVKESK. With V trimmed by 2 bases and J by 7 bases, 8 bases remained unmatched. The CDR3 sequence is 15 residues long. TCRdb analysed the reads with MiXCR anew, one entry per CDR3 protein. The sample holds some 940,000 distinct CDR3 sequences, roughly 30% seen once. In the case of this clonotype: Antigen unknown.

The genes are TRBV14 and TRBJ2-1; the match to TRBD2 covers 7 bases. The TCR originated in a human donor in good health (CMV status not recorded). Some clones in this sample may be carry-over from other donors' samples. The starting material was cultured CD8+ T cells from PBMCs, obtained from culture after CMV antigen stimulation. The CDR3 spells CASSQRGVMVNEQFF. The CDR3 DNA reads as TGTGCCAGCAGCCAACGGGGGGTAATGGTGAATGAGCAGTTCTTC.